This T cell receptor beta chain was sequenced for a study of T cells in Graves' hyperthyroidism and ophthalmopathy. Trimming removed 6 bases at V and 4 bases at J, with 7 bases between. This CDR3 is built from 12 residues. This clonotype was detected many times. Amplification of TCR beta CDR3 regions was performed using RNA transcripts as template. The primer set for the first-round RT-PCR of the TCR CDR3 was HTBI. TCRdb reanalysed the multiplex PCR reads using MiXCR and keeps one entry per CDR3 protein. Of around 400,000 distinct CDR3 sequences in the sample, about 13% were seen once. The chain employs TRBV12-3 or TRBV12-4 and TRBJ1-5; D not resolved. This receptor was identified in a woman under 30 with Graves' hyperthyroidism. Material: blood. CDR3 coding DNA: TGTGCCAGCAGAAGGGAAAATCAGCCCCAGCATTTT. The encoded protein is CASRRENQPQHF.